Listed below are T cell receptor beta chains from one sample, sequenced in a study of shared clonotypes between healthy human individuals. Some clones are missing from TCRdb's copy, which holds only in-frame ones; the method was immunoSEQ multiplex PCR. The sample includes about 1.1 million clones, 75% to 85% of them seen just once. Sequencing used memory CD4+ T cells from PBMCs. These receptor sequences come from a young man in good health. Some clones in this sample may be carry-over from other donors' samples. CDR3s include the opening cysteine and the closing phenylalanine or tryptophan. D genes are given only for firm matches. A clone size is listed for some rows: how often the clone was seen (once, few, many), or a class if it is expanded.

TGCGCCAGCAGCTTGTCTAGCGGGTTCTCCTACGAGCAGTACTTC | CASSLSSGFSYEQYF | TRBJ2-7 | 15 | . | TRBV5-1 | TRBD2
TGTGCCAGCAGCTTAGGGCTGGCTAGCTCCTACAATGAGCAGTTCTTC | CASSLGLASSYNEQFF | TRBJ2-1 | 16 | many | TRBV7-9 | .
TGCGCCAGCAGTACTAGCGGAGAAGAGACCCAGTACTTC | CASSTSGEETQYF | TRBJ2-5 | 13 | . | TRBV5-1 | TRBD2
TGTGCCAGCAGTCCTGTCCGACAGTACACCGGGGAGCTGTTTTTT | CASSPVRQYTGELFF | TRBJ2-2 | 15 | . | TRBV7-9 | .
TGTGCCAGCAGCCGCAACGCCGGAAACACCATATATTTT | CASSRNAGNTIYF | TRBJ1-3 | 13 | once | TRBV14 | .
TGTGCCAGCAGCCCTCCTTCGGATTACACCGGGGAGCTGTTTTTT | CASSPPSDYTGELFF | TRBJ2-2 | 15 | once | TRBV5-4 | .
TGTGCCAGCGGACTAGCGGGAGGGTACTACGAGCAGTACTTC | CASGLAGGYYEQYF | TRBJ2-7 | 14 | . | TRBV6-5 | TRBD2
TGTGCCACCAGCAGCCTGGAGGGCCACCCCTCGTACGAGCAGTACTTC | CATSSLEGHPSYEQYF | TRBJ2-7 | 16 | . | TRBV15 | .
TGTGCTCACCGGGGGACAGGGGGCATCTATGGCTACACCTTC | CAHRGTGGIYGYTF | TRBJ1-2 | 14 | once | TRBV6-1 | TRBD1
TGTGCCAGCAGTTTGGGTTTCGGAAAATATAGCAATCAGCCCCAGCATTTT | CASSLGFGKYSNQPQHF | TRBJ1-5 | 17 | . | TRBV28 | .
TGTGCCACCTCTTATGGGGAGGAAGAGACCCAGTACTTC | CATSYGEEETQYF | TRBJ2-5 | 13 | . | TRBV15 | .
TGCAGTGCTAGAGATCAGAGATGG | CSARDQRW | TRBJ1-1 | 8 | few | TRBV20-1 | .
TGTGCCAGCAGCCCTCGGGGGATGCCTGGGGCCAACGTCCTGACTTTC | CASSPRGMPGANVLTF | TRBJ2-6 | 16 | . | TRBV7-3 | .
TGTGCCAGCACCCAAAGCGGGAGGGCCGCATATACGCAGTATTTT | CASTQSGRAAYTQYF | TRBJ2-3 | 15 | . | TRBV11-2 | TRBD2
TGTGCCAGCAGCTTAGCCGGACTTGGTACGCAGTATTTT | CASSLAGLGTQYF | TRBJ2-3 | 13 | . | TRBV7-2 | .
TGTGCCAGCAGTCTCTTGACCGAGCCTGAAGCTTTCTTT | CASSLLTEPEAFF | TRBJ1-1 | 13 | once | TRBV28 | .
TGCGCCAGCAGCTTGTATTGGTCCACAGATACGCAGTATTTT | CASSLYWSTDTQYF | TRBJ2-3 | 14 | . | TRBV5-1 | .
TGTGCCAGCAGCTTAGGGGAGAAAAGCAATCAGCCCCAGCATTTT | CASSLGEKSNQPQHF | TRBJ1-5 | 15 | . | TRBV7-9 | .
TGTGCCAGCAGTTGGCCGGCTTTCACCTCCTACAATGAGCAGTTCTTC | CASSWPAFTSYNEQFF | TRBJ2-1 | 16 | . | TRBV28 | .
TGTGCCAGCAGCCCTCGGGACAGTAGGGACGAGCAGTACTTC | CASSPRDSRDEQYF | TRBJ2-7 | 14 | . | TRBV11-2 | TRBD1
TGCGCCAGCAGCGGGACTAGCGGGAGACCCAGCTCCTACAATGAGCAGTTCTTC | CASSGTSGRPSSYNEQFF | TRBJ2-1 | 18 | . | TRBV5-1 | TRBD2
TGCGCCAGCAGCCAAGATCGGGCCGCTGGGGCGGGAGGGAGCCTCTACGAGCAGTACTTC | CASSQDRAAGAGGSLYEQYF | TRBJ2-7 | 20 | once | TRBV4-1 | TRBD2
TGTGCCAGCAGCTTAGCAGGGGGCGAGCAGTACTTC | CASSLAGGEQYF | TRBJ2-7 | 12 | . | TRBV7-6 | .
TGCGCCAGCAGCTCTAGCGGGGGGAGCTCCTACAATGAGCAGTTCTTC | CASSSSGGSSYNEQFF | TRBJ2-1 | 16 | . | TRBV4-3 | TRBD2
TGTGCCAGCATTGGGGGAGGCTGGGAGACCCAGTACTTC | CASIGGGWETQYF | TRBJ2-5 | 13 | once | TRBV2 | .
TGTGCCAGCAGCTCCAAGGGCCGAGGACAGGGTTTCTACGAGCAGTACTTC | CASSSKGRGQGFYEQYF | TRBJ2-7 | 17 | . | TRBV7-8 | TRBD1
TGTGCCAGCAGTGAAGACTATTGGGGCAGGGATAACTATGGCTACACCTTC | CASSEDYWGRDNYGYTF | TRBJ1-2 | 17 | once | TRBV6-1 | .
TGTGCCAGCAGTGGCTCCCTCTCCTACAATGAGCAGTTCTTC | CASSGSLSYNEQFF | TRBJ2-1 | 14 | . | TRBV11-1 | .
TGCGCCAGCAGCTTGGGGTCAACCCGATCTGGGGCCAACGTCCTGACTTTC | CASSLGSTRSGANVLTF | TRBJ2-6 | 17 | . | TRBV5-1 | .
TGCGCCAGCAGCCCGGGTCGGGCGCGGAACACTGAAGCTTTCTTT | CASSPGRARNTEAFF | TRBJ1-1 | 15 | . | TRBV4-1 | .
TGTGCCAGCAGCTTTGCACTGTACAATGAGCAGTTCTTC | CASSFALYNEQFF | TRBJ2-1 | 13 | . | TRBV7-2 | .
TGTGCCAGCAGTGAAGCGCGGGGACTTGAAGCTTTCTTT | CASSEARGLEAFF | TRBJ1-1 | 13 | . | TRBV2 | .
TGTGCCAGCTCACCTACTGGAGGGGAGGGAGCTTTCTTT | CASSPTGGEGAFF | TRBJ1-1 | 13 | . | TRBV18 | .
TGTGCCAGCAGCTTATCCAACTACGAGCAGTACTTC | CASSLSNYEQYF | TRBJ2-7 | 12 | . | TRBV5-6 | .
TGTGCCAGTAGTATGCCAGGGTCTGGAAACACCATATATTTT | CASSMPGSGNTIYF | TRBJ1-3 | 14 | . | TRBV19 | .
TGTGCCAGCAGCTTAACCGGCCCCGCGGGGGCTGGGGAGCTGTTTTTT | CASSLTGPAGAGELFF | TRBJ2-2 | 16 | . | TRBV7-9 | .
TGTGCCAGCAGCTTTGCCTCAAGCTCCTACGAGCAGTACTTC | CASSFASSSYEQYF | TRBJ2-7 | 14 | . | TRBV5-4 | .
TGTGCCAGCACCTACCTCCCAAGGGTTGGGAATCAGCCCCAGCATTTT | CASTYLPRVGNQPQHF | TRBJ1-5 | 16 | . | TRBV28 | .
TGTGCCAGCAGTTACCAGGTGAACACTGAAGCTTTCTTT | CASSYQVNTEAFF | TRBJ1-1 | 13 | . | TRBV9 | .
TGTGCCAGCAGCTTAAATTCGGAGACCCAGTACTTC | CASSLNSETQYF | TRBJ2-5 | 12 | . | TRBV7-2 | .
TGCGCCAGCAGCCAAGGAGGATTCGATCTGTCCTACAATGAGCAGTTCTTC | CASSQGGFDLSYNEQFF | TRBJ2-1 | 17 | many | TRBV4-3 | .
TGTGCCAGCAGTCCCACTTGGGGCAGGGGGCACCCCTATGGCTACACCTTC | CASSPTWGRGHPYGYTF | TRBJ1-2 | 17 | . | TRBV27 | TRBD1
TGTGCCAGCAGCCCACTAGCGCGAGAGACCCAGTACTTC | CASSPLARETQYF | TRBJ2-5 | 13 | . | TRBV7-2 | TRBD2
TGTGCCAGCAGTCGGGACAGGAGGAATGAAAAACTGTTTTTT | CASSRDRRNEKLFF | TRBJ1-4 | 14 | . | TRBV27 | TRBD1
TGTGCCACCGAACGGACAGGGAACAATGAGCAGTTCTTC | CATERTGNNEQFF | TRBJ2-1 | 13 | . | TRBV10-3 | TRBD1
TGTGCCAGCAGCCTCCGGACAGGGACCGTGGGCGAGCAGTACTTC | CASSLRTGTVGEQYF | TRBJ2-7 | 15 | . | TRBV7-8 | TRBD1
TGTGCCAGCAGCGTAGAGGGGGCAAGTTACAATGAGCAGTTCTTC | CASSVEGASYNEQFF | TRBJ2-1 | 15 | . | TRBV9 | TRBD1
TGTGCCAGCGAATCGTGGGCAAGGGACTATGGCTACACCTTC | CASESWARDYGYTF | TRBJ1-2 | 14 | . | TRBV7-9 | .
TGTGCCAGCAGCAGGGGACTAGCGGGGAGCACAGATACGCAGTATTTT | CASSRGLAGSTDTQYF | TRBJ2-3 | 16 | . | TRBV5-4 | TRBD2
TGTGCCAGCAGGACAGGGTCTCAGGGAAACACCATATATTTT | CASRTGSQGNTIYF | TRBJ1-3 | 14 | . | TRBV2 | TRBD1
TGTGCCAGCAGTTACGGAGGGGCAGGGATCGCTGAAGCTTTCTTT | CASSYGGAGIAEAFF | TRBJ1-1 | 15 | . | TRBV28 | .
TGTGCCAGCAGCTCCCTCGGGCAGGGCAGCTCCACCTTC | CASSSLGQGSSTF | TRBJ1-2 | 13 | . | TRBV7-9 | .
TGTGCCAGCAGCTTAGTCGCCACCGGGGAAGCTTTCTTT | CASSLVATGEAFF | TRBJ1-1 | 13 | . | TRBV7-9 | .
TGTGCCGCCTCAGGAATGGTCAATGAGCAGTTCTTC | CAASGMVNEQFF | TRBJ2-1 | 12 | . | TRBV5-4 | .
TGTGCCAGCAGTCCACGGACAGGGGAAGAAAAACTGTTTTTT | CASSPRTGEEKLFF | TRBJ1-4 | 14 | . | TRBV7-9 | TRBD1
TGCGCCAGCAGCCAAGAATGGGACTCCTCCCAGTACTTC | CASSQEWDSSQYF | TRBJ2-7 | 13 | . | TRBV4-3 | .
TGTGCCAGCAGCTTAGATCGCCGCGGAGCTCTTAGGGAGCAGTTCTTC | CASSLDRRGALREQFF | TRBJ2-1 | 16 | . | TRBV11-3 | .